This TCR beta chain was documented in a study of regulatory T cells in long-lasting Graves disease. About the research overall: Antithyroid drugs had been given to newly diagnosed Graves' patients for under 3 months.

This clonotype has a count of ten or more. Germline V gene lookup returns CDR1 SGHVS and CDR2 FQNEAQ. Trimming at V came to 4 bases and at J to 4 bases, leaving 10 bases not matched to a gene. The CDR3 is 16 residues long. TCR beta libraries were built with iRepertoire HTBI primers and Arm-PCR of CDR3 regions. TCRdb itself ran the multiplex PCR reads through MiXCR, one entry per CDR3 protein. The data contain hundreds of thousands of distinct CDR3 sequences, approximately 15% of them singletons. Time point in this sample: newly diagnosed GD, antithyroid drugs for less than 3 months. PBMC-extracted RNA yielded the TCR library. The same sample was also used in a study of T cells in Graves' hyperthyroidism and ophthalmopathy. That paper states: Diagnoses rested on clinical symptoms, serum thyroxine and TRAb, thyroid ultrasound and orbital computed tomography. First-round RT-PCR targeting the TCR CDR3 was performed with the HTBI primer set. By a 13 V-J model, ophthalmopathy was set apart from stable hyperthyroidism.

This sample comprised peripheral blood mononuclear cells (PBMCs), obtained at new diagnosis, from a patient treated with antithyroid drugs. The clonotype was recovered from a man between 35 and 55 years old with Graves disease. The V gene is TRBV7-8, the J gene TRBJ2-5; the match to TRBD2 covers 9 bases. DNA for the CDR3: TGTGCCAGCAGCTCCCGGCGCGGGGGGGCAGGAGAGACCCAGTACTTC. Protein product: CASSSRRGGAGETQYF.